The TCR beta chain under discussion was sequenced for a study of Ad26.COV2.S vaccination and SARS-CoV-2 variants. Study-level background: Into the muscle, Ad26.COV2.S was dosed once or twice, 56 days apart.

The CDR3 consists of 13 residues. The ends were cut back, 4 bases at V and 10 bases at J, with 11 bases in the middle. Germline assignment: CDR1 SNHLY and CDR2 FYNNEI. TCRdb's copy holds only in-frame clones and misses some; the assay was immunoSEQ multiplex PCR. Among approximately 480,000 clones listed, roughly nine tenths were seen once. Treatment indicated: some 19 received Ad26.COV2.S at low or high dose, single or two shots; a few received placebo; per-sample allocation not given. Specimens were obtained on day 63 following the first vaccine or placebo injection. The source is a person aged 18-60 years who received the Ad26.COV2.S COVID-19 vaccine or a placebo. J is TRBJ1-6 and V is TRBV2, with TRBD1 as a possible D gene (6 bases). Sequencing was performed on peripheral blood, taken in a trial of Ad26.COV2.S vaccine versus placebo. In nucleotides, the CDR3 is TGTGCCAGCAGTGCAGGGGCAAGCTCACCCCTCCACTTT. It yields the protein CASSAGASSPLHF.